A single TCR beta chain is shown here with its context. It lacks a known antigen. Nothing much larger sits one base from this clone, and base qualities are not available. The donors were included in the validation cohort of approximately 130 subjects, a group kept apart from the approximately 700-subject first cohort. The source of the sample is a study of cytomegalovirus exposure and HLA in healthy donors (dated by TCRdb to about 2017). With regard to the full study: A later analysis indicated that the 130 or so validation repertoires were generated on the platform also employed for the 720 or so repertoires of the first cohort. The study aimed to test whether cataloging public T cell receptors could reveal signatures of past pathogen exposure. A separate validation cohort of 100 to 150 different subjects was used in addition to the roughly 670-subject first cohort. High-throughput TCR immunosequencing, statistical association of individual TCRs with disease status, and machine learning were combined to predict cytomegalovirus infection status.

The library was built by means of the immunoSEQ multiplex PCR assay. For the original study's pipeline: A statistical classification framework was built for diagnosing cytomegalovirus status from the catalog of TCR beta chain sequences. The table comes from immuneACCESS by way of TCRdb, which keeps in-frame sequences with V and J called. Part of the clones is missing from these tables; in studies checked, under half for an unresolved V gene and the rest for unknown reasons. V, J and clone size are taken as reported in that table, and D and trimming were inferred from the DNA itself. In all, the sample holds 120,000 to 150,000 clones, and around nine tenths of those were seen once. Approximately 10% of the sample is taken by the ten largest. The CDR1 and CDR2 encoded by the germline V gene are SGDLS and YYNGEE. Trimming removed 0 bases from V and 13 bases from J, leaving 16 bases between the germline ends. Reading from cysteine to phenylalanine, the CDR3 counts 13 amino acids. Only the CDR3 DNA is retained, 39 bases long and in frame from the first base.

What the research found in general, with its limitations: A later analysis found that TCRs clustered in the first cohort also tended to co-occur in the 120 validation repertoires, with 94% of cluster scores above 0. Most TCR sequences were observed very rarely across donors, whereas some public TCRs were present in many individuals. The classifier was reported to diagnose cytomegalovirus status with high specificity and sensitivity in both the original and validation cohorts. The authors suggested that the approach could potentially be extended to other disease states and immunological phenotypes. All 110 or so repertoires were used to score co-occurrence in the validation cohort in a later analysis, because that analysis had no HLA typing for the cohort. The study gave a list of over 150 TCR beta chains associated with cytomegalovirus. Three of the identified cytomegalovirus-associated TCR beta chains were confirmed in vitro to be specific for cytomegalovirus antigens.

This chain joins TRBV9 to TRBJ2-5, with no confidently assigned D gene. The receptor's source is a man aged 18 to 29 in good health and CMV-seropositive. The sample comprised PBMCs. The CDR3: CASSVGPDSIGYF. The nucleotide sequence reads TGTGCCAGCAGCGTAGGTCCCGACTCCATCGGGTACTTC.